One and the same sample provided the 22 T cell receptor beta chains below, sequenced in a study of cytomegalovirus exposure and HLA in healthy donors. 60 Vbeta and 13 Jbeta primers were used in PCR. Clones were sequenced by immunoSEQ multiplex PCR, and TCRdb holds only the in-frame ones, with some missing. Here the sample spans fewer than 200,000 clones, 70% to 85% being singletons. Sample: PBMCs. These receptors were taken from a human donor in good health.

This clone has more than one count but fewer than ten. The rearrangement joins TRBV2 to TRBJ2-5; 9 nucleotides align to TRBD1. Germline CDR1 and CDR2: SNHLY and FYNNEI. V shed 7 bases and J 6 bases; nucleotides not matched to a gene: 6. The CDR3 runs to 13 residues. The CDR3 sequence is CASTRTGEKTQYF. CDR3 DNA sequence: TGTGCCAGCACCAGGACAGGGGAAAAGACCCAGTACTTC.

The genes are TRBV7-9 and TRBJ1-6, with a possible D match to TRBD1 (5 bases). Between the trimmed V and J ends, which lost 5 bases and 5 bases, there was a span of 16 bases. The length of the CDR3 is 16 residues. Looked up from germline, CDR1 is SEHNR and CDR2 is FQNEAQ (reference sequence). CDR3 nucleotide sequence: TGTGCCAGCAGCCTCCCGGGGGGAATGGATAATTCACCCCTCCACTTT. It translates to CASSLPGGMDNSPLHF. The full variable domain, completed using reference TRBV7-9 and TRBJ1-6, is DTGVSQNPRHKITKRGQNVTFRCDPISEHNRLYWYRQTLGQGPEFLTYFQNEAQLEKSRLLSDRFSAERPKGSFSTLEIQRTEQGDSAMYLCASSLPGGMDNSPLHFGNGTRLTVT.

CDR3 coding DNA: TGTGCCAGTAGCAAATCCCCCGCGGGACAGGGGTGGGTCGAGCAGTACTTC. This codes for CASSKSPAGQGWVEQYF. This chain connects TRBV19 to TRBJ2-7, with 10 bases aligning to TRBD1. The CDR3 extends over 17 amino acids. J gave up 6 bases and V 6 bases, and 17 bases lay outside the gene matches. Germline-derived CDR1 and CDR2 are LNHDA and SQIVND (reference sequence).

In this sample, this clone turned up a few times. This sequence joins TRBV9 and TRBJ2-3; 13 positions agree with TRBD2. The CDR3 totals 16 residues. CDR1 SGDLS and CDR2 YYNGEE come from the germline V gene. The ends lost 1 base at V and 6 bases at J; junction bases unmatched: 5. The CDR3 DNA follows: TGTGCCAGCAGCGTACAGGGGACTAGCGGGGCGGATACGCAGTATTTT. It codes for CASSVQGTSGADTQYF.

This clone has just a few counts. The chain employs TRBV7-8 and TRBJ2-7; maybe TRBD2 (7 bases). Germline V lookup: CDR1 SGHVS, CDR2 FQNEAQ. Deletions cut 1 base from V and 2 bases from J, with 12 bases between. The CDR3 is 15 residues long. The CDR3 is CASSLGGGLPYEQYF. The CDR3 DNA sequence: TGTGCCAGCAGCTTAGGGGGGGGCTTGCCCTACGAGCAGTACTTC.

This chain joins TRBV19 and TRBJ1-4, with D possibly being TRBD1 (5 bases). The V end lost 6 bases, the J end lost 7 bases, and 21 bases lay between the germline ends. Germline V lookup: CDR1 LNHDA, CDR2 SQIVND (reference sequence). The CDR3 length is 16 residues. The CDR3: CASRGGGDGSREKLFF. CDR3 nucleotide sequence: TGTGCCAGTAGGGGGGGAGGGGACGGTTCGCGTGAAAAACTGTTTTTT.

The sample holds a few counts of this clone. The gene calls are TRBV7-9 and TRBJ1-1, with a weak D call TRBD1 (6 bases). From germline, CDR1 is SEHNR and CDR2 FQNEAQ (reference sequence). Trimming pared 3 bases from V and 4 bases from J, leaving 12 bases between. The CDR3 runs 14 residues. Here the CDR3 reads CASSFTGMGTEAFF. The DNA of the CDR3 is TGTGCCAGCAGCTTCACAGGGATGGGCACTGAAGCTTTCTTT.

The chain couples TRBV30 to TRBJ1-2; tentative D call: TRBD1 (5 bases). V lost 1 base to trimming and J lost 2 bases, with 20 bases between them. CDR1 GTSNPN and CDR2 SVGIG come from the germline V gene (reference sequence). This CDR3 region has 17 residues. The chain's CDR3 is CAWSDARSGGSNYGYTF. The CDR3 region has the DNA TGTGCCTGGAGTGATGCCAGGTCCGGGGGGTCCAACTATGGCTACACCTTC.

The chain has TRBV7-3 and TRBJ2-1, with 9 nucleotides matching TRBD1. The CDR3 sequence is 14 residues long. Germline CDR1 is SGHTA and CDR2 is FQGTGA. Trimming cost V 4 bases and J 10 bases; bases outside gene matches: 8. The CDR3 region is CASSYGQGLREQFF. The CDR3 nucleotides are TGTGCCAGCAGCTATGGACAGGGGTTACGAGAGCAGTTCTTC. Supplemented by reference TRBV7-3 and TRBJ2-1, the full variable domain reads GAGVSQTPSNKVTEKGKYVELRCDPISGHTALYWYRQSLGQGPEFLIYFQGTGAADDSGLPNDRFFAVRPEGSVSTLKIQRTERGDSAVYLCASSYGQGLREQFFGPGTRLTVL.

The gene calls are TRBV7-2 and TRBJ2-5; D may be TRBD2 (6 bases). The germline V and J ends were trimmed by 1 base and 7 bases, with 16 bases remaining between them. CDR1 SGHTA and CDR2 FQGNSA come from the germline V gene. CDR3 length equals 15 residues. The chain's CDR3 is CASSLEGTARWTQYF. CDR3 nucleotides: TGTGCCAGCAGCTTAGAAGGGACTGCAAGGTGGACCCAGTACTTC.

This chain joins TRBV29-1 and TRBJ2-2; 11 positions agree with TRBD1. J lost 6 bases, V lost 6 bases, and 9 bases had no gene match. The CDR3 is made up of 15 amino acids. Germline V lookup: CDR1 SQVTM, CDR2 ANQGSEA. The CDR3 is CSVKDRGRPPGELFF. CDR3 sequence (DNA): TGCAGCGTGAAGGACAGGGGGCGTCCCCCCGGGGAGCTGTTTTTT.

J is TRBJ2-3 and V is TRBV7-2, with TRBD2 identical over 9 bases. Germline lookup yields CDR1 SGHTA and CDR2 FQGNSA. Germline trimming cut 5 bases from V and 2 bases from J; bases unmatched to any gene: 5. The CDR3 sequence is 15 residues long. The CDR3 loop reads CASSALAGYTDTQYF. The CDR3 DNA reads as TGTGCCAGCAGCGCCCTAGCGGGGTACACAGATACGCAGTATTTT. Together with reference TRBV7-2 and TRBJ2-3, the CDR3 gives the full variable domain: GAGVSQSPSNKVTEKGKDVELRCDPISGHTALYWYRQSLGQGLEFLIYFQGNSAPDKSGLPSDRFSAERTGGSVSTLTIQRTQQEDSAVYLCASSALAGYTDTQYFGPGTRLTVL.

This chain links TRBV19 with TRBJ2-1; D perhaps matches TRBD1 (7 bases). V lost 6 bases, J lost 3 bases, and 18 bases lay in between. The CDR3 consists of 16 residues. Germline CDR1 reads LNHDA; CDR2 reads SQIVND (reference sequence). DNA of the CDR3: TGTGCCAGTAGACGGTCCCGACAGGGAGGCTACAATGAGCAGTTCTTC. It is translated as CASRRSRQGGYNEQFF.

The chain couples TRBV2 to TRBJ2-2, with 8 bases fitting TRBD2. Germline CDR1 reads SNHLY; CDR2 reads FYNNEI. Germline trimming cut 5 bases from V and 3 bases from J; bases unmatched to any gene: 5. The CDR3 consists of 15 residues. CDR3 bases: TGTGCCAGCAGTATCGGGGGGGGATACACCGGGGAGCTGTTTTTT. This encodes CASSIGGGYTGELFF. The full variable domain, completed using reference TRBV2 and TRBJ2-2, is EPEVTQTPSHQVTQMGQEVILRCVPISNHLYFYWYRQILGQKVEFLVSFYNNEISEKSEIFDDQFSVERPDGSNFTLKIRSTKLEDSAMYFCASSIGGGYTGELFFGEGSRLTVL.

The table lists this clone with a count of one. The gene calls are TRBV28 and TRBJ2-3; 11 bases align to TRBD2. In germline, CDR1 is MDHEN, CDR2 SYDVKM. The CDR3 sequence is 17 residues long. Germline trimming cut 4 bases from V and 4 bases from J; bases unmatched to any gene: 10. The CDR3 DNA is TGTGCCAGCAGTTCCAATTTAGCGGGGGGGTGGGCAGATACGCAGTATTTT. The encoded protein is CASSSNLAGGWADTQYF.

The chain employs TRBV19 and TRBJ1-1; perhaps TRBD1 as D (6 bases). The CDR3 contains 17 residues. Germline V gives CDR1 LNHDA, CDR2 SQIVND (reference sequence). With 0 bases removed from V and 4 bases from J, the gap between germline ends came to 18 bases. CDR3 in amino acids: CASSIDLRWGGPTEAFF. The CDR3 nucleotides read TGTGCCAGTAGTATAGATCTAAGGTGGGGGGGCCCCACTGAAGCTTTCTTT.

This chain uses TRBV5-4 with TRBJ2-2, with D maybe TRBD2 (5 bases). Germline V gene data show CDR1 as SGHNT and CDR2 as YYREEE (reference sequence). The CDR3 loop spans 15 amino acids. Trimming cost V 6 bases and J 7 bases, with 19 bases left between them. The chain's CDR3 is CASTRWTPRGGELFF. The CDR3 DNA reads as TGTGCCAGCACCCGGTGGACCCCCCGGGGCGGGGAGCTGTTTTTT.

This chain connects TRBV6-1 to TRBJ1-5, with D possibly TRBD1 on 5 matching bases. V was clipped by 0 bases and J by 7 bases, with 13 bases between them. Germline CDR1 MNHNS, CDR2 SASEGT. CDR3 length: 15 residues. In DNA, the CDR3 is TGTGCCAGCAGTGAAGCTGGGCAGGGAAACCAGCCCCAGCATTTT. Amino acids: CASSEAGQGNQPQHF.

V is TRBV19 and J is TRBJ1-5; D remains ambiguous. CDR1 and CDR2 from the germline V gene are LNHDA and SQIVND (reference sequence). The ends were cut back, 3 bases at V and 3 bases at J, with 15 bases in the middle. CDR3 length: 16 amino acids. DNA for the CDR3: TGTGCCAGTAGTATTGGTAGACAACCTCACAATCAGCCCCAGCATTTT. It encodes CASSIGRQPHNQPQHF.

The chain combines TRBV5-4 with TRBJ1-1, with D hard to call. The germline gives CDR1 SGHNT, CDR2 YYREEE (reference sequence). The CDR3 loop spans 14 amino acids. With 7 bases removed from V and 2 bases from J, the gap between germline ends came to 15 bases. CDR3 amino acids: CASASGSDNTEAFF. The CDR3 nucleotides are TGTGCCAGCGCCTCCGGGTCCGATAACACTGAAGCTTTCTTT.

Comments on this clone: Other DNA sequences from this sample encode an identical CDR3 as well. The chain combines TRBV6-5 with TRBJ2-5, with TRBD2 matching over 11 bases. The J call may be in error: the DNA end matches TRBJ2-7 better. Germline CDR1 and CDR2: MNHEY and SVGAGI. The CDR3 runs to 14 residues. The CDR3 here is CASNRLAGPYEQYF. The CDR3 DNA sequence: TGTGCCAGTAACCGACTAGCGGGACCCTACGAGCAGTACTTC.

Concerning this clone: The sample has other DNA sequences that encode this CDR3 too. The gene calls are TRBV20-1 and TRBJ2-7; D is uncertain. V lost 0 bases and J 3 bases, leaving 3 bases between the germline ends. Germline CDR1 and CDR2: DFQATT and SNEGSKA (reference sequence). The CDR3 spans 11 residues. CDR3 in amino acids: CSARDSYEQYF. In DNA form, the CDR3 reads TGCAGTGCTAGAGACAGCTACGAGCAGTACTTC.